These 10 T cell receptor beta chains were sequenced from one sample in a study of T cell repertoires in cytomegalovirus infection. Their target antigens are unknown. TCRdb passed the reads through MiXCR, listing each CDR3 protein once. The table includes some 800,000 distinct CDR3 sequences, less than 35% detected once. Sequenced here: cultured CD8+ T cells from PBMCs, sampled from culture after CMV antigen stimulation. These receptors were collected from a human donor in good health (CMV status not recorded). Some clones in this sample may be carry-over from other donors' samples.

The V gene is TRBV4-3, the J gene TRBJ1-4; D unclear. Between the trimmed V and J ends, which lost 1 base and 5 bases, there was a span of 5 bases. The CDR3 runs to 13 residues. Germline V gene lookup returns CDR1 LGHNA and CDR2 YSLEER. The CDR3 DNA is TGCGCCAGCAGCCAAGGGAAAAATGAAAAACTGTTTTTT. This sequence encodes CASSQGKNEKLFF.

The chain links TRBV4-3 to TRBJ1-1; D might be TRBD1 (6 bases). CDR1 and CDR2 from the germline V gene are LGHNA and YSLEER. The ends were cut back, 4 bases at V and 4 bases at J, with 10 bases in the middle. This CDR3 contains 13 residues. The chain's CDR3 is CASSPAGATEAFF. The CDR3 nucleotides read TGCGCCAGCAGCCCGGCAGGGGCCACTGAAGCTTTCTTT.

This clonotype was seen only a few times. The CDR3, as DNA: TGCGCCAGCAGCCAAGTTCCGGGGGTGCGGGAGCAGTTCTTC. It codes for CASSQVPGVREQFF. The gene calls are TRBV4-1 and TRBJ2-1, with D maybe TRBD2 (6 bases). In germline, CDR1 is MGHRA, CDR2 YSYEKL. The CDR3 totals 14 residues. V was cut by 1 base and J by 10 bases, with 14 bases left in between.

In this sample, this clonotype turned up a few times. The V gene is TRBV4-3, the J gene TRBJ2-1; D might be TRBD2 (5 bases). The V end was cut by 4 bases, the J end by 6 bases, with 16 bases between. The CDR3 is 15 residues long. The V gene's germline CDR1 is LGHNA and CDR2 YSLEER. Here the CDR3 reads CASSPGSGSGNEQFF. In nucleotides, the CDR3 is TGCGCCAGCAGCCCGGGATCTGGGTCGGGCAATGAGCAGTTCTTC.

This clonotype has just a few counts. The chain recombines TRBV27 with TRBJ2-3; TRBD1 aligns across 10 bases. V was clipped by 4 bases and J by 3 bases; unmatched bases: 7. The CDR3 covers 16 residues. CDR1 MNHEY and CDR2 SMNVEV come from the germline V gene (reference sequence). The CDR3 bases are TGTGCCAGCAGTTCGACAGGGGGCGGATTGACAGATACGCAGTATTTT. It specifies CASSSTGGGLTDTQYF.

V gene TRBV6-5 combines with J gene TRBJ1-2, with D hard to call. Deletions cut 2 bases from V and 7 bases from J, with 11 bases between. The CDR3 is 13 amino acids. CDR1 and CDR2 (germline): MNHEY, SVGAGI. This CDR3 is CASSYGAWPGYTF. CDR3 coding DNA: TGTGCCAGCAGTTACGGTGCATGGCCTGGCTACACCTTC.

The chain recombines TRBV6-5 with TRBJ2-2, with TRBD2 identical over 9 bases. Losses at the gene ends were 6 bases for V and 3 bases for J; bases not matched to a gene: 2. Germline V gene data show CDR1 as MNHEY and CDR2 as SVGAGI. The CDR3 extends over 14 amino acids. The CDR3, as DNA: TGTGCCAGCAGCTGGACTAGCGACACCGGGGAGCTGTTTTTT. Translated, it gives CASSWTSDTGELFF.

This clonotype was recorded only once. This rearrangement joins TRBV7-9 to TRBJ2-3; D not certain. Trimming took 2 bases from V and 0 from J, leaving 12 bases between them. The CDR3 covers 16 residues. CDR1 and CDR2 (germline): SEHNR, FQNEAQ (reference sequence). The CDR3 DNA sequence: TGTGCCAGCAGCTTACTGCGCAACCCTAGCACAGATACGCAGTATTTT. Its translation is CASSLLRNPSTDTQYF.

In this sample, this clonotype turned up a few times. The chain joins TRBV6-1 to TRBJ1-5, with D maybe TRBD1 (5 bases). From germline, CDR1 is MNHNS and CDR2 SASEGT. The germline V and J ends were trimmed by 0 bases and 7 bases, with 10 bases remaining between them. CDR3 length: 14 amino acids. This CDR3 reads CASSEAGGVQPQHF. The DNA for the CDR3 is TGTGCCAGCAGTGAAGCGGGAGGGGTCCAGCCCCAGCATTTT.

The V gene is TRBV24-1, the J gene TRBJ1-1, with D tentatively TRBD1 (5 bases). Germline loops: CDR1 KGHDR, CDR2 SFDVKD. Trimming left V 3 bases short and J 11 bases short, with 18 bases between. The CDR3 totals 14 residues. In nucleotides, the CDR3 is TGTGCCACCAGTGATCCCCGGGGCGACCCGAGCGCTTTCTTT. Protein sequence: CATSDPRGDPSAFF.